This T cell receptor (beta chain) was sequenced for a study of blood T cell repertoires in COVID-19. Clones were sequenced by immunoSEQ multiplex PCR, and TCRdb holds only the in-frame ones, with some missing. This table has about 210,000 clones, roughly 77% appearing once. The germline V gene encodes CDR1 SEHNR and CDR2 FQNEAQ (reference sequence). The V end lost 11 bases, the J end lost 0 bases, and 16 bases lay between the germline ends. The CDR3 sequence is 14 residues long. Material: PBMCs or T cells enriched from blood (not recorded which). This receptor was taken from a man aged 40-50 years who had recovered from COVID-19. J is TRBJ1-1 and V is TRBV7-9, with D unclear. The DNA for the CDR3 is TGTGCCCCCGGCGGAAGTGATGTGAACACTGAAGCTTTCTTT. Protein sequence: CAPGGSDVNTEAFF.